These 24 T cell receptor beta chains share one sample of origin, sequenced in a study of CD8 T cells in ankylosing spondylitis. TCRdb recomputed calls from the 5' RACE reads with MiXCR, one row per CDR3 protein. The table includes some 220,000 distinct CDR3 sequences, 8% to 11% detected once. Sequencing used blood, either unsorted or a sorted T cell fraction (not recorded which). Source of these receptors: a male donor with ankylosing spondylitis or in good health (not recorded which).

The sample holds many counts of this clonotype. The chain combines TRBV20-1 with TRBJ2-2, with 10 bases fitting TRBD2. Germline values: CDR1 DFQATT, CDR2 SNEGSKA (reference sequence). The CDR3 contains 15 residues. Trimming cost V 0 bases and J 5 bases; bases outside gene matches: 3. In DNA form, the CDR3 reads TGCAGTGCTAGAGATGAACTAGCGGGGACCGGGGAGCTGTTTTTT. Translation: CSARDELAGTGELFF.

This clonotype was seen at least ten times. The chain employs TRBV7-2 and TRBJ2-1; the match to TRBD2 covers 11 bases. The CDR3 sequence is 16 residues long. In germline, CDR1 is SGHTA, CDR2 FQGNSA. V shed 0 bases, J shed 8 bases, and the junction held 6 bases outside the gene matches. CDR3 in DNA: TGTGCCAGCAGCTTAGCGCTAGCGGGGGGCTGGGATGAGCAGTTCTTC. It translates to CASSLALAGGWDEQFF.

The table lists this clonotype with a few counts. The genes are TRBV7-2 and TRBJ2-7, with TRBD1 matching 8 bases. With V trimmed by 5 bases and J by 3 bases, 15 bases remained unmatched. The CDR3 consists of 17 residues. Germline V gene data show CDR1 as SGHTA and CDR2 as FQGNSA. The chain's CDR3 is CASSHRTGRGPYYEQYF. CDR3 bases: TGTGCCAGCAGCCACAGGACAGGGAGAGGTCCCTACTACGAGCAGTACTTC.

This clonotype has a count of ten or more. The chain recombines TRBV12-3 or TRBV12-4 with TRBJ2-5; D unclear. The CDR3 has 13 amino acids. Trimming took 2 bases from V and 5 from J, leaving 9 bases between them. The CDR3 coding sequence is TGTGCCAGCAGTTTAACCAGTTTGGAGACCCAGTACTTC. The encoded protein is CASSLTSLETQYF.

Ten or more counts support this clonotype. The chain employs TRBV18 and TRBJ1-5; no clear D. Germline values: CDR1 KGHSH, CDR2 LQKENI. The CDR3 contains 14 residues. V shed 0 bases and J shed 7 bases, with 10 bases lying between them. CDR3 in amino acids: CASSPPSRGQPQHF. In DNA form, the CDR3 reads TGTGCCAGCTCACCACCATCCCGCGGACAGCCCCAGCATTTT.

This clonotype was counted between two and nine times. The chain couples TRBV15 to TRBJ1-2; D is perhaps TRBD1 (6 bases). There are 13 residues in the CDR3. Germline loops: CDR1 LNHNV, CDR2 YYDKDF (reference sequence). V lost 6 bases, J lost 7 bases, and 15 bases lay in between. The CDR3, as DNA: TGTGCCACCAGTTTCAGGGGTCCGGGTGGCTACACCTTC. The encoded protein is CATSFRGPGGYTF.

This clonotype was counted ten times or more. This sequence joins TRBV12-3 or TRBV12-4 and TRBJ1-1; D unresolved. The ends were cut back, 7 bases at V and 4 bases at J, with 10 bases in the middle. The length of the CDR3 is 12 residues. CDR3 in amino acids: CASIREGTEAFF. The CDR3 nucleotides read TGTGCCAGCATTAGGGAGGGCACTGAAGCTTTCTTT.

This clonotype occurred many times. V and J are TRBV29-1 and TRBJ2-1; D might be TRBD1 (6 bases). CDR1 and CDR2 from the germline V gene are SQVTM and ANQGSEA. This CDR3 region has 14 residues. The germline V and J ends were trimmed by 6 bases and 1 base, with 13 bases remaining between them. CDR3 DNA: TGCAGCGTACCACAGGGAGCGTCCTACAATGAGCAGTTCTTC. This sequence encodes CSVPQGASYNEQFF.

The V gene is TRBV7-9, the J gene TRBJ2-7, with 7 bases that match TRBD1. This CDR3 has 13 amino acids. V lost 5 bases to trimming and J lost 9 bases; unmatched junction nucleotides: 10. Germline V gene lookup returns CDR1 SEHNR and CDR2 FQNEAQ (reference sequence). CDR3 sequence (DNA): TGTGCCAGCAGCCAGGGACAGTCCTCTGGGCAGTACTTC. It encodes CASSQGQSSGQYF.

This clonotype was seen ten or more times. The CDR3 reads CASRYRRGLTGELFF. CDR3 in DNA: TGTGCCAGCAGATACAGGAGGGGGCTCACCGGGGAGCTGTTTTTT. This chain connects TRBV7-8 to TRBJ2-2; possibly TRBD1 for D (7 bases). V lost 6 bases to trimming and J lost 4 bases, with 15 bases between them. Looked up from germline, CDR1 is SGHVS and CDR2 is FQNEAQ. The CDR3 sequence is 15 residues long. The full variable domain, its missing parts supplied by reference TRBV7-8 and TRBJ2-2, is GAGVSQSPRYKVAKRGQDVALRCDPISGHVSLFWYQQALGQGPEFLTYFQNEAQLDKSGLPSDRFFAERPEGSVSTLKIQRTQQEDSAVYLCASRYRRGLTGELFFGEGSRLTVL.

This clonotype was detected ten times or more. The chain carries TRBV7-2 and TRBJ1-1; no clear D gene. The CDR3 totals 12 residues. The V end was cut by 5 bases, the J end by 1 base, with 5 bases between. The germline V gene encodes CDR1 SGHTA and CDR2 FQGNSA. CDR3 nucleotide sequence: TGTGCCAGCAGCCGATCGAACACTGAAGCTTTCTTT. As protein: CASSRSNTEAFF.

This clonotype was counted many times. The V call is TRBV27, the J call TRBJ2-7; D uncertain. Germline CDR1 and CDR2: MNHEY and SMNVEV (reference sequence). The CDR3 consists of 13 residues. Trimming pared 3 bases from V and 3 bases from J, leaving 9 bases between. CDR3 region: CASSFGVNYEQYF. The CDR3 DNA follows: TGTGCCAGCAGTTTTGGGGTAAACTACGAGCAGTACTTC.

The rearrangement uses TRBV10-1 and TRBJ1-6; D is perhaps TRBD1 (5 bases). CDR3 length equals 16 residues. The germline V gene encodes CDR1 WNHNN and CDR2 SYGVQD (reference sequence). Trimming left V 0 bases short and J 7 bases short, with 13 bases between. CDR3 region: CASSESIGAINSPLHF. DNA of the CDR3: TGCGCCAGCAGTGAGTCAATCGGGGCTATCAATTCACCCCTCCACTTT.

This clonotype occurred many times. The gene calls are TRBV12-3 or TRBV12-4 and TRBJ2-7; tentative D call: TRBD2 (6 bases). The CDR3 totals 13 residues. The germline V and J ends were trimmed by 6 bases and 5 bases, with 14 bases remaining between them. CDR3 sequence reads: CASRRLGSHEQYF. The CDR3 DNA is TGTGCCAGCAGGCGACTAGGTTCCCACGAGCAGTACTTC.

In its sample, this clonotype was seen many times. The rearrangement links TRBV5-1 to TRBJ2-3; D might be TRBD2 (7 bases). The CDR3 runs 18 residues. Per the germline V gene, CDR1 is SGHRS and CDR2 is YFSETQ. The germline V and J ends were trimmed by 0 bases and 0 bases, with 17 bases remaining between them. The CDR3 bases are TGCGCCAGCAGCTTGGAGTTTAGGGGGGGCCTGAGCACAGATACGCAGTATTTT. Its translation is CASSLEFRGGLSTDTQYF.

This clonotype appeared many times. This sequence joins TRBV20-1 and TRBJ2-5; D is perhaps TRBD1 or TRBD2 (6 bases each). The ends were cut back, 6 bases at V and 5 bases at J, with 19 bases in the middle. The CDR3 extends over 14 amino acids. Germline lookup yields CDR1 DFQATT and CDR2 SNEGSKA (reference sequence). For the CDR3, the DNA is TGCAGTGCCTCCGGCGGAGGGGGGCGGGAGACCCAGTACTTC. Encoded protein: CSASGGGGRETQYF.

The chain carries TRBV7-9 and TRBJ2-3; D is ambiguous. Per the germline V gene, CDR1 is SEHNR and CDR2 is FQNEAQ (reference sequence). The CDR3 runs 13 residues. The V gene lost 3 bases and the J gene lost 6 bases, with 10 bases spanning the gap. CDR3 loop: CASSFKLADTQYF. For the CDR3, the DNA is TGTGCCAGCAGCTTCAAACTGGCGGATACGCAGTATTTT. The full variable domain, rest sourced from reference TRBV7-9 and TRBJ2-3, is DTGVSQNPRHKITKRGQNVTFRCDPISEHNRLYWYRQTLGQGPEFLTYFQNEAQLEKSRLLSDRFSAERPKGSFSTLEIQRTEQGDSAMYLCASSFKLADTQYFGPGTRLTVL.

CDR3 amino acids: CASRPSHYEQYF. The CDR3 DNA is TGTGCCAGCAGACCGTCCCACTACGAGCAGTACTTC. This chain joins TRBV2 and TRBJ2-7; D gene uncertain. The V end was cut by 6 bases, the J end by 3 bases, with 9 bases between. The CDR3 contains 12 residues. Germline V gives CDR1 SNHLY, CDR2 FYNNEI.

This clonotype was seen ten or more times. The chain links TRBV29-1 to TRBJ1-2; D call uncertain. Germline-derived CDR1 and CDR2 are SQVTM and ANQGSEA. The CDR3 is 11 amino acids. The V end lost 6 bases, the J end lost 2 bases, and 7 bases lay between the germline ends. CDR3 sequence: CSVGVNYGYTF. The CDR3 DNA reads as TGCAGCGTGGGTGTGAACTATGGCTACACCTTC. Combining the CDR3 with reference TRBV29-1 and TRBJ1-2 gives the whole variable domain SAVISQKPSRDICQRGTSLTIQCQVDSQVTMMFWYRQQPGQSLTLIATANQGSEATYESGFVIDKFPISRPNLTFSTLTVSNMSPEDSSIYLCSVGVNYGYTFGSGTRLTVV.

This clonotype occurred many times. The CDR3 nucleotides read TGTGCCAGCAGCTCCCCTAGCGGCGTTTCTTTTCAGCCCCAGCATTTT. Translated, it gives CASSSPSGVSFQPQHF. The rearrangement uses TRBV7-2 and TRBJ1-5; D is ambiguous. The CDR3 spans 16 residues. V lost 4 bases and J lost 6, with 19 bases in between. Germline V gene lookup returns CDR1 SGHTA and CDR2 FQGNSA.

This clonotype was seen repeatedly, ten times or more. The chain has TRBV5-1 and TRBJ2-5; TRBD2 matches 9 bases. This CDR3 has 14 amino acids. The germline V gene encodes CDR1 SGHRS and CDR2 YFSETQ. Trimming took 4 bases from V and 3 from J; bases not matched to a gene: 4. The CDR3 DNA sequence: TGCGCCAGCAGCACGGGACTAGCTAAAGAGACCCAGTACTTC. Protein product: CASSTGLAKETQYF.

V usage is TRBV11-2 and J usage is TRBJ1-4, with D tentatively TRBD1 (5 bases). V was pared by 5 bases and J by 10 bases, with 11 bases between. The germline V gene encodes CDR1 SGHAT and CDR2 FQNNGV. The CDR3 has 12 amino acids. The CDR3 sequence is CASSATGGKLFF. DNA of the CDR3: TGTGCCAGCAGCGCTACTGGGGGAAAACTGTTTTTT.

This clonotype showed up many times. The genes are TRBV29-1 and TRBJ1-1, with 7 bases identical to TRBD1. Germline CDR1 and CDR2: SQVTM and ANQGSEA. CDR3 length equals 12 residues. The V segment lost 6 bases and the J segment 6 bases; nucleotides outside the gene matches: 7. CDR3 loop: CSVGQVRAEAFF. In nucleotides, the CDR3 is TGCAGCGTCGGACAGGTTAGGGCTGAAGCTTTCTTT.

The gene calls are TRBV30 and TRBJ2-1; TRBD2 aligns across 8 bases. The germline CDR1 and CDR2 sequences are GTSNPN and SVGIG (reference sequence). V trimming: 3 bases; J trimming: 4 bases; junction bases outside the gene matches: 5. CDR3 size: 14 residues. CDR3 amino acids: CAWRQAGDYNEQFF. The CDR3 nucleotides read TGTGCCTGGAGACAAGCGGGAGATTACAATGAGCAGTTCTTC.